This T cell receptor beta chain derives from a study of cytomegalovirus exposure and HLA in healthy donors listed by TCRdb under 2017. Study-wide context: An earlier analysis of some 550 of the donors reported 250 to 300 Gb of sequence data and 117 million unique TCR beta sequences from about 200 million T cells. Of the approximately 400 genotyped donors, approximately 82% fell in the genetic ancestry cluster associated with self-reported Caucasian donors. High-throughput TCR immunosequencing, statistical association of individual TCRs with disease status, and machine learning were combined to predict cytomegalovirus infection status. Among under 450 genotyped donors of the cohort, an average of approximately 250,000 unique TCR beta nucleotide sequences were sequenced per donor, 15% to 20% of them non-productive. All discovery cohort repertoires had been generated on a single sequencing platform. HLA typing covered class I and class II loci at four-digit resolution. In an earlier analysis of several hundred of the donors, high-throughput TCR beta sequencing was used to judge whether each TCR beta V gene segment behaved as functional or pseudogenic. Besides the first cohort of roughly 660 subjects, a separate validation cohort made up of roughly 120 different subjects was used. The study was designed to test whether signatures of past pathogen exposure could be identified by cataloging public T cell receptors. Typing coverage varied by locus: roughly 620-630 donors for A, B, C, DRB1 and DQB1; 500 to 550 for DQA1; over 600 for DPA1; roughly 450 for DPB1. The later analysis used no new phenotypic data to find candidate immune exposures, relying instead on TCR beta sequences and their occurrence across donors. Genome-wide SNP genotypes for about 65% of the 666 donors were used in a later genetic analysis, which treated that subset as a discovery cohort. Because of strong linkage in the cohort, four to six DR-DQ haplotypes were treated as single units for association and clustering. Donor age, sex, ethnicity and CMV serostatus were compiled together with the repertoire data. The study profiled the T cell repertoires of under 700 subjects by immunosequencing and related them to cytomegalovirus serostatus. In a later analysis, previously published TCR beta repertoires from several hundred donors were re-analyzed and high-resolution HLA genotyping was added so that TCR occurrence patterns could be studied. An early release that covered fewer than 800 HLA-typed donors contained about 300 gigabases of sequencing data and tens of millions of unique TCR sequences.

The cohort was made up of around 720 healthy bone marrow donors. At the time of sampling, all cohort members were nominally healthy, though unrecorded immune exposures were likely present. The donor tested CMV seronegative and was one of the 352 seronegative cohort members. A peripheral blood sample was collected from each donor, and TCR beta sequencing was performed on peripheral blood mononuclear cells. Genomic DNA was extracted from the blood cell samples with the Qiagen DNeasy Blood Extraction Kit. The V and J ends are trimmed by 1 base and 5 bases, leaving 6 bases between them. The CDR3 starts with the cysteine, ends with the phenylalanine, and has 12 residues. Just CDR3 DNA is preserved here, 36 bases in frame from base 1. As encoded in the germline V gene, CDR1 is SGHRS while CDR2 is YFSETQ. Library preparation used the immunoSEQ multiplex PCR assay. The multiplex PCR relied on a mix of 60 forward primers for TCR Vbeta segments and 13 reverse primers for TCR Jbeta segments. The CDR3 region of rearranged TCR beta genes was amplified from genomic DNA with a multiplex PCR assay. Amplified TCR beta libraries were sequenced as 87-base-pair reads on the Illumina HiSeq System. The study's processing was this. In a later analysis, tens of millions of unique TCR beta chains were counted across the roughly 700 repertoires, and around 10 million of these chains were shared by at least two donors. Raw reads were error-corrected and collapsed into unique sequences by a nearest-neighbor algorithm in which closely related sequences were merged to remove PCR and sequencing errors. To assign V, D and J gene segments, CDR3 sequences were aligned to IMGT reference sequences. For a sequence to be retained, a match of at least six nucleotides was required to both a V gene segment and a J gene segment. A rearrangement counted as productive if the CDR3 had no stop codons and remained in frame with V and J, and every other rearrangement counted as non-productive. Following IMGT convention, CDR3 was defined as the stretch from the second conserved V-encoded cysteine up to the conserved J-encoded phenylalanine. In an earlier analysis of around 640 of the donors, sequences lacking an unambiguous match to a single V gene segment were excluded. In an earlier analysis of a few hundred of the donors, a V segment was called functional when productive rearrangements were above 56.7%, and segregating when the standard deviation between donors exceeded 5%. A statistical classification framework was built to diagnose cytomegalovirus status from the catalog of TCR beta chain sequences. In a later analysis, TCR nucleotide sequences were compared against IMGT/GENE-DB human TR gene sequences so that V and J genes could be assigned. In a later analysis, CDR3 sequences and most-parsimonious VDJ recombination scenarios were assigned using the TCRdist pipeline. In a later analysis, every TCR beta chain was defined by the combination of its CDR3 amino acid sequence and its V-gene family, and reads without a unique V-gene family were dropped. In a later analysis, fewer than 600 highly shared, low-generation-probability nucleotide sequences were removed to address suspected cross-contamination and a sequencing artifact. For each public chain, a later analysis derived a clonal expansion index from normalized ranks of inferred template counts within each repertoire. A later analysis computed generation probabilities with a VDJ recombination model fitted to out-of-frame rearrangements, and checked the results against IGoR. In a later analysis, TCR-TCR, TCR-HLA and TCR-CMV co-occurrence was scored with hypergeometric tests, and a repertoire-size bias correction was applied to TCR pairs. To estimate false discovery rates, a later analysis permuted the HLA or CMV assignments 20 times. In a later analysis, co-occurring TCRs were grouped with DBSCAN, and TCRdist sequence similarity was added when clustering was performed within HLA-allele-positive subsets. Repertoires with fewer than 30,000 or more than 120,000 public chains were left out of co-occurrence clustering, as were five repertoires with anomalous nucleotide sharing. TCRdb stores this immuneACCESS table with in-frame sequences only. Part of the clones is absent; in the studies checked, under half of the shortfall reflects unresolved V genes, and no reason is known for the rest. Clone size and V and J calls were adopted from that table, with D and trimming inferred from the DNA. Within this sample are around 300,000 clones, with around two thirds of them counted one time only. Jointly, the top ten make up 2% to 2.5% of the sample.

What the authors observed across the whole study: HLA typing was unavailable for some donors at each locus, so association tests used only the typed subset. The study listed 150 to 200 TCR beta chains as associated with cytomegalovirus. A cluster of highly shared sequence variants was judged likely to be a technical artifact of the sequencing pipeline. Linkage disequilibrium might explain the correlated functional status among segregating V segments, but an unknown experimental factor could not be ruled out. A further reported finding was that TCR beta sequences accurately predicted the HLA-A and HLA-B alleles for most subjects in the first cohort. When HLA alleles, especially DR and DQ, strongly co-occurred, attributing TCR associations to individual alleles was difficult. In a later analysis, HLA-associated TCR beta chains were found to be more clonally expanded and to have lower generation probabilities than equally common non-associated chains. The cohort was sequenced for TCR beta chains only, and without alpha or paired-chain data the features that could be detected were limited. In both the original and validation cohorts, the classifier was reported to diagnose cytomegalovirus status with high specificity and sensitivity. A later analysis found that TCR association rates varied across HLA loci, with DRB1 alleles showing the most associated TCRs and HLA-C alleles the fewest. Because counts were too low, seventeen rarely observed V segments, including chromosome 9 orphons, were left out of the earlier analysis of several hundred of the donors. The authors suggested that the approach could potentially be extended to other disease states and immunological phenotypes. The presence/absence analyses assumed that sequencing depth was roughly uniform across donors, and that assumption may not be true. At a false discovery rate of 0.05, a later analysis linked under 20,000 TCR beta sequences to specific HLA alleles. In an earlier analysis of over 550 of the donors, most TCR beta V segments were observed in productive rearrangements about 87% or about 30% of the time, broadly matching IMGT annotations. In vitro tests confirmed that a few of the cytomegalovirus-associated TCR beta chains recognize cytomegalovirus antigens. The only immune exposure information available for the cohort was CMV serostatus. A later analysis reported that several top co-occurrence clusters appeared linked to parvovirus B19, influenza, CMV and Epstein-Barr virus. Compared with the approximately 670-donor mean, donors in an Asian-associated ancestry cluster had fewer N-insertions in productive TCRs, according to a later genetic analysis. Most CMV-associated TCR beta chains appeared to be HLA-restricted in a later analysis, and the HLA associations seemed to be driven largely by CMV exposure. Because the 87-base-pair reads could not distinguish some IMGT-functional V segments, including TRBV6-2 and TRBV6-3, those segments were excluded. In a later genetic analysis, a missense DCLRE1C variant was associated with V-gene and J-gene trimming of TCR beta chains, and the association was replicated in an independent cohort. Most TCR sequences were seen in very few donors, while some public TCRs were found in many individuals.

A note on this clone: This clone's antigen is unknown. Base qualities are not at hand, and no much larger clone is one base apart.

This receptor was obtained from a female donor in good health and CMV-seronegative. The chain was built from TRBV5-1 and TRBJ2-5; too little of a D gene remains to name it. The sequenced material came from PBMCs. The CDR3 amino acid sequence is: CASSLMQETQYF. Read as DNA, the sequence is TGCGCCAGCAGCTTGATGCAGGAGACCCAGTACTTC.